This TCR beta chain emerged from a study of T cell clones after liver transplantation. Study conclusions and caveats: Circulating graft-donor-reactive CD4 TCRbeta sequences fell significantly post-transplant in most of the 8 subjects. Migration into the graft, not deletion, may explain lost graft donor-reactive T cells.

Trimming cost V 5 bases and J 8 bases; bases outside gene matches: 14. The germline CDR1 and CDR2 sequences are MNHEY and SMNVEV (reference sequence). The CDR3 is 16 residues long. TCRdb's table, derived via immunoSEQ multiplex PCR, lists solely in-frame clones and lacks some. The sample carries roughly 80,000 clones, roughly 80% recorded once. About this clone: Antigen unknown.

Thawed unstimulated PBMCs were FACS-sorted by CD3, CD4 and CD8 into two populations. The receptor comes from a human patient who received a liver transplant. Some T cells may possibly be graft donor cells. The sample was CD4+ T cells from blood, taken at the 22-month timepoint. This sequence joins TRBV27 and TRBJ1-3; TRBD1 agrees at 8 bases. DNA of the CDR3: TGTGCCAGCAGTCCCGGACAGGGCCTGTCTTGGGACACCATATATTTT. It specifies CASSPGQGLSWDTIYF.